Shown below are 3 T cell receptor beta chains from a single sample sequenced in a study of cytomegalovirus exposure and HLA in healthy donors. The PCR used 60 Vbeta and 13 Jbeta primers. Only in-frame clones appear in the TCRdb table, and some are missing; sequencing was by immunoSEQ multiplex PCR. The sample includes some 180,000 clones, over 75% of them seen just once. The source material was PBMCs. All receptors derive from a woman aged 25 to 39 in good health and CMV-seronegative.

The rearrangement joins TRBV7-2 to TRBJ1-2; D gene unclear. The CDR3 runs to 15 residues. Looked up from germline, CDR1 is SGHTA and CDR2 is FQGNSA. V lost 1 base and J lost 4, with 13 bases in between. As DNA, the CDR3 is TGTGCCAGCAGCTTAGGAGTTTCAGGCCTCTATGGCTACACCTTC. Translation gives CASSLGVSGLYGYTF.

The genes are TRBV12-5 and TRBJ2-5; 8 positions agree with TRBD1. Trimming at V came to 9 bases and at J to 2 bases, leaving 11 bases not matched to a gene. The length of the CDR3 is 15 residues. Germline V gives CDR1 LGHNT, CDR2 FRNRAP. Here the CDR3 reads CASSPAGQGQETQYF. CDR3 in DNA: TGTGCTAGCTCCCCTGCTGGACAGGGTCAAGAGACCCAGTACTTC.

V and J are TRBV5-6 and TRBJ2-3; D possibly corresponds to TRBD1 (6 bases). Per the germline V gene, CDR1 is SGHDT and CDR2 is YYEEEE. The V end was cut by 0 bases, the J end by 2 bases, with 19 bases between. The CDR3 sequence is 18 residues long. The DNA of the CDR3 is TGTGCCAGCAGCTTGGCCCCGTCAGGGATGGGGGCCACAGATACGCAGTATTTT. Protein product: CASSLAPSGMGATDTQYF.